A selection of T cell receptor beta chains follows, all from one sample in a study of beta chain features in type 1 diabetes. Assay: immunoSEQ multiplex PCR; the TCRdb copy retains only in-frame clones and omits some. The sample holds roughly 260,000 clones, just over 20% seen once. Sequenced input: naive CD4+ T cells from blood. All receptors derive from a woman between 40 and 55 years old with type 1 diabetes. CDR3s include the opening cysteine and the closing phenylalanine or tryptophan. D genes are given only for firm matches. A clone size is listed for some rows: how often the clone was seen (once, few, many), or a class if it is expanded.

D: TRBD1
V: TRBV28
J: TRBJ2-3
size: -
CDR3: CASSSNRGWADTQYF
DNA: TGTGCCAGCAGTTCAAACAGGGGATGGGCAGATACGCAGTATTTT

D: -
V: TRBV9
J: TRBJ1-5
size: few
CDR3: CASSVGPGGGSRQPQHF
DNA: TGTGCCAGCAGCGTGGGGCCGGGAGGGGGGTCACGTCAGCCCCAGCATTTT

D: -
V: TRBV29-1
J: TRBJ2-2
size: -
CDR3: CSAGKYTGELFF
DNA: TGCAGTGCCGGGAAATACACCGGGGAGCTGTTTTTT

D: -
V: TRBV19
J: TRBJ2-1
size: -
CDR3: CASSMGHGEEGEQFF
DNA: TGTGCCAGTAGTATGGGTCACGGGGAAGAAGGGGAGCAGTTCTTC

D: -
V: TRBV7-9
J: TRBJ1-2
size: -
CDR3: CASSLVEGGNGYTF
DNA: TGTGCCAGCAGCTTAGTGGAGGGAGGAAATGGCTACACCTTC

D: -
V: TRBV19
J: TRBJ2-6
size: few
CDR3: CASSTASAGANVLTF
DNA: TGTGCCAGTAGTACCGCTAGCGCTGGGGCCAACGTCCTGACTTTC

D: -
V: TRBV29-1
J: TRBJ1-5
size: few
CDR3: CSVLQGPNQPQHF
DNA: TGCAGCGTTCTACAGGGTCCCAATCAGCCCCAGCATTTT

D: -
V: TRBV5-1
J: TRBJ2-4
size: -
CDR3: CASSSGEVAKNIQYF
DNA: TGCGCCAGCAGTTCCGGTGAAGTAGCCAAAAACATTCAGTACTTC

D: TRBD1
V: TRBV27
J: TRBJ1-5
size: -
CDR3: CASSSTGGRNQPQHF
DNA: TGTGCCAGCAGTTCCACAGGGGGCAGGAATCAGCCCCAGCATTTT

D: TRBD1
V: TRBV2
J: TRBJ1-6
size: few
CDR3: CASTSTGSVNSPLHF
DNA: TGTGCCAGCACTTCGACAGGGAGTGTGAATTCACCCCTCCACTTT

D: -
V: TRBV6-6
J: TRBJ1-1
size: few
CDR3: CASSTSTGPEAFF
DNA: TGTGCCAGCAGTACCAGCACAGGGCCTGAAGCTTTCTTT

D: -
V: TRBV7-2
J: TRBJ1-5
size: few
CDR3: CASSFGQSNQPQHF
DNA: TGTGCCAGCAGCTTCGGACAGTCCAATCAGCCCCAGCATTTT

D: TRBD1
V: TRBV28
J: TRBJ2-3
size: -
CDR3: CASWTGGTDTQYF
DNA: TGTGCCAGTTGGACAGGAGGAACAGATACGCAGTATTTT

D: TRBD2
V: TRBV6-1
J: TRBJ2-3
size: few
CDR3: CASSAHEGGRGATDTQYF
DNA: TGTGCCAGCAGTGCCCACGAAGGCGGGAGGGGCGCCACAGATACGCAGTATTTT

D: -
V: TRBV6-5
J: TRBJ2-1
size: -
CDR3: CASRSQSEQFF
DNA: TGTGCCAGCCGGTCGCAATCCGAGCAGTTCTTC

D: TRBD1
V: TRBV5-1
J: TRBJ1-5
size: -
CDR3: CASSLTGEAQPQHF
DNA: TGCGCCAGCAGCTTGACAGGGGAAGCTCAGCCCCAGCATTTT

D: TRBD2
V: TRBV2
J: TRBJ2-1
size: few
CDR3: CASSEGLGGSYNEQFF
DNA: TGTGCCAGCAGTGAGGGGTTGGGAGGGTCCTACAATGAGCAGTTCTTC

D: TRBD1
V: TRBV4-2
J: TRBJ1-2
size: few
CDR3: CASSLGDREYYGYTF
DNA: TGTGCCAGCAGCCTGGGGGACAGGGAGTACTATGGCTACACCTTC

D: -
V: TRBV29-1
J: TRBJ2-5
size: few
CDR3: CSVEIAETQYF
DNA: TGCAGCGTTGAAATAGCAGAGACCCAGTACTTC

D: TRBD1
V: TRBV5-1
J: TRBJ2-2
size: few
CDR3: CASTNRGTGELFF
DNA: TGCGCCAGCACCAACAGGGGCACCGGGGAGCTGTTTTTT

D: -
V: TRBV7-2
J: TRBJ2-5
size: -
CDR3: CASSLALAVRETQYF
DNA: TGTGCCAGCAGCTTAGCACTAGCAGTAAGGGAGACCCAGTACTTC

D: TRBD2
V: TRBV9
J: TRBJ2-3
size: -
CDR3: CASSLSSGVVDTQYF
DNA: TGTGCCAGCAGCCTTTCTAGCGGGGTAGTAGATACGCAGTATTTT

D: TRBD2
V: TRBV11-1
J: TRBJ2-7
size: few
CDR3: CASSFGLAGPYEQYF
DNA: TGTGCCAGCAGCTTTGGACTAGCGGGACCCTACGAGCAGTACTTC

D: -
V: TRBV5-1
J: TRBJ1-5
size: -
CDR3: CASSLGGQSDQPQHF
DNA: TGCGCCAGCAGCTTGGGAGGACAGAGCGATCAGCCCCAGCATTTT

D: -
V: TRBV5-6
J: TRBJ1-4
size: -
CDR3: CASSLARFPEVELFF
DNA: TGTGCCAGCAGCTTGGCAAGGTTCCCTGAGGTAGAACTGTTTTTT

D: TRBD1
V: TRBV5-1
J: TRBJ2-7
size: few
CDR3: CASSFPGQGYEQYF
DNA: TGCGCCAGCAGCTTTCCGGGACAGGGCTACGAGCAGTACTTC

D: TRBD1
V: TRBV9
J: TRBJ1-6
size: few
CDR3: CASSSGGTYSPLHF
DNA: TGTGCCAGCAGCTCAGGGGGGACCTATTCACCCCTCCACTTT

D: -
V: TRBV5-1
J: TRBJ2-1
size: -
CDR3: CASSLSLSYNEQFF
DNA: TGCGCCAGCAGCTTGTCCTTATCGTACAATGAGCAGTTCTTC

D: -
V: TRBV6-6
J: TRBJ1-5
size: few
CDR3: CASSGRVNQPQHF
DNA: TGTGCCAGCAGTGGCAGGGTGAACCAGCCCCAGCATTTT

D: -
V: TRBV29-1
J: TRBJ2-1
size: few
CDR3: CSVEDLNTSSYNEQFF
DNA: TGCAGCGTTGAAGATCTCAACACCTCCTCCTACAATGAGCAGTTCTTC

D: -
V: TRBV29-1
J: TRBJ2-7
size: few
CDR3: CSVKVGEWREQYF
DNA: TGCAGCGTTAAAGTTGGGGAGTGGAGGGAGCAGTACTTC

D: -
V: TRBV30
J: TRBJ1-3
size: -
CDR3: CAWSVRAGGNTIYF
DNA: TGTGCCTGGAGTGTAAGGGCAGGGGGAAACACCATATATTTT

D: TRBD1
V: TRBV30
J: TRBJ1-5
size: -
CDR3: CAWSAGTASNQPQHF
DNA: TGTGCCTGGAGTGCCGGGACAGCCTCTAATCAGCCCCAGCATTTT

D: TRBD1
V: TRBV13
J: TRBJ2-7
size: few
CDR3: CASSPDRDGEQYF
DNA: TGTGCCAGCAGCCCCGACAGGGACGGGGAGCAGTACTTC

D: -
V: TRBV18
J: TRBJ2-2
size: -
CDR3: CASSRLGQNTGELFF
DNA: TGTGCCAGCTCACGATTGGGACAGAACACCGGGGAGCTGTTTTTT

D: -
V: TRBV21-1
J: TRBJ1-5
size: few
CDR3: CASRGVGEVGNQPQHF
DNA: TGTGCCAGCCGGGGGGTAGGGGAGGTGGGCAATCAGCCCCAGCATTTT

D: -
V: TRBV15
J: TRBJ2-1
size: -
CDR3: CATSRDFTGTLREQFF
DNA: TGTGCCACCAGCAGAGACTTTACCGGGACTCTTAGGGAGCAGTTCTTC

D: -
V: TRBV9
J: TRBJ2-3
size: -
CDR3: CASSVAGYGTDTQYF
DNA: TGTGCCAGCAGCGTAGCGGGATACGGCACAGATACGCAGTATTTT

D: TRBD1
V: TRBV7-9
J: TRBJ1-6
size: -
CDR3: CASSTWTGVTPEGTPLHF
DNA: TGTGCCAGCAGCACGTGGACAGGGGTTACGCCGGAGGGGACACCCCTCCACTTT

D: -
V: TRBV11-3
J: TRBJ2-1
size: few
CDR3: CASSLDQGLHNEQFF
DNA: TGTGCCAGCAGCTTAGATCAGGGACTCCACAATGAGCAGTTCTTC

D: -
V: TRBV25-1
J: TRBJ2-3
size: few
CDR3: CASSDQLATGTDTQYF
DNA: TGTGCCAGCAGTGACCAGCTAGCGACTGGCACAGATACGCAGTATTTT